This TCR beta chain came from a study of T-cell memory formation after mild COVID-19. Study details: TCR clusters were largely donor specific. Study results and limitations: Pre-infection memory contained some responding clones, which suggested that cross-reactive memory had joined. Later expanders leaned CD4+, whereas clones that contracted between day 15 and 85 were balanced CD4/CD8.

TCR alpha and TCR beta cDNA libraries carrying sample barcodes and UMIs came from 5'RACE with constant-segment primers. One entry per CDR3 protein results from TCRdb running MiXCR on the 5' RACE reads. The data contain 360,000 or so distinct CDR3 sequences, approximately 27% of them singletons. The CDR3 contains 15 residues. Germline V gives CDR1 SEHNR, CDR2 FQNEAQ (reference sequence). V lost 4 bases, J lost 6 bases, and 12 bases stayed unmatched. This clonotype has more than one count but fewer than ten. Its cognate antigen is unknown. This TCR was recovered from an adult woman who had mild COVID-19 (a few samples of this study predate the infection). Cell type and time point are not known. The V and J genes are TRBV7-9 and TRBJ2-7; 7 positions agree with TRBD1. Sequenced sample: PBMCs or a T cell subset sorted from them (not recorded which). CDR3 in amino acids: CASSSPLSNRGEQYF. The CDR3 DNA reads TGTGCCAGCAGCTCCCCTCTTAGTAACAGGGGCGAGCAGTACTTC.